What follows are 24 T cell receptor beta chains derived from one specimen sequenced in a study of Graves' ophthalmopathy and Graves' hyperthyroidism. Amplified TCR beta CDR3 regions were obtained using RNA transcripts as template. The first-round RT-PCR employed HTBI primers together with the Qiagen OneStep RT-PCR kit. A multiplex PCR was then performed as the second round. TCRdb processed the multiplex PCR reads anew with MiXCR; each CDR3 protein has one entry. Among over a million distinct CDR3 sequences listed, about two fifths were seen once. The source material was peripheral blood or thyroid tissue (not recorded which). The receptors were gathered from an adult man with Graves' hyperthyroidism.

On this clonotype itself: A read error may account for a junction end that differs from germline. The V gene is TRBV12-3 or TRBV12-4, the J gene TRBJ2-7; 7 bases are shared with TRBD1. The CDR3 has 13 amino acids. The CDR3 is CASSVGTDYERYF. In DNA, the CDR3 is TGTGCCAGCAGCGTGGGGACAGACTACGAGCGGTACTTC.

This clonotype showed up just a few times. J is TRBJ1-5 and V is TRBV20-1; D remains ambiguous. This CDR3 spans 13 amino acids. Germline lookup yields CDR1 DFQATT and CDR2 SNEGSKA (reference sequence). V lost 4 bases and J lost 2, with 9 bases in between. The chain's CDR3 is CSANRVGNQPQHF. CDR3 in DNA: TGCAGTGCTAACCGGGTTGGCAATCAGCCCCAGCATTTT.

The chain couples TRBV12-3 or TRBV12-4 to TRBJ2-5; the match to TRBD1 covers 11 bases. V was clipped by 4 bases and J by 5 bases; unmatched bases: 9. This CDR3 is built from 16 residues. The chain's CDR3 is CASSSPGQGGRETQYF. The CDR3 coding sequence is TGTGCCAGCAGTTCCCCGGGACAGGGGGGTCGGGAGACCCAGTACTTC.

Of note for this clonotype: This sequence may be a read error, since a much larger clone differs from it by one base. CDR3 amino acids: CATSRDPTMTTGELFF. The CDR3 DNA reads as TGTGCCACCAGCAGAGATCCGACCATGACCACCGGGGAGCTGTTTTTT. The chain combines TRBV15 with TRBJ2-2; D gene uncertain. The V end was cut by 0 bases, the J end by 4 bases, with 12 bases between. The germline V gene has CDR1 LNHNV and CDR2 YYDKDF (reference sequence). The CDR3 has 16 residues.

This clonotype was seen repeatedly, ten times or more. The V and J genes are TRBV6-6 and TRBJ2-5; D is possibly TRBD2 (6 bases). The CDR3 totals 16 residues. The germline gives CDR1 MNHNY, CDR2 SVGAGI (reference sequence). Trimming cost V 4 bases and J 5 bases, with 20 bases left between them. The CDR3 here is CASSSGVQTSGETQYF. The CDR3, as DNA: TGTGCCAGCAGTTCGGGGGTCCAGACCTCGGGGGAGACCCAGTACTTC.

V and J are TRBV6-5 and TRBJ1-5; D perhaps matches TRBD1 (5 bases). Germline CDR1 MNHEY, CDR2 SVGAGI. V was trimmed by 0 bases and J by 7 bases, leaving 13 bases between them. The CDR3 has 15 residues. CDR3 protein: CASSYSNGPGQPQHF. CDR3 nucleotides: TGTGCCAGCAGTTACTCAAACGGGCCAGGGCAGCCCCAGCATTTT.

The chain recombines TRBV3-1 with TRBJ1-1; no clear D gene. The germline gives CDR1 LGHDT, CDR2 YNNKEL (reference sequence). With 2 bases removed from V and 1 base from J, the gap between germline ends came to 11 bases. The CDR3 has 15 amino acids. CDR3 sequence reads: CASSQRWEPNTEAFF. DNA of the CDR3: TGTGCCAGCAGCCAACGCTGGGAGCCGAACACTGAAGCTTTCTTT.

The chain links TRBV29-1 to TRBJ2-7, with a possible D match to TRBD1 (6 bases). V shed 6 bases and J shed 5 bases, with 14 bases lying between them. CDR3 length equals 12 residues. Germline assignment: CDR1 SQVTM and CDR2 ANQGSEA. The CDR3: CSVTQGSNEQYF. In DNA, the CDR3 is TGCAGCGTCACCCAGGGGAGTAACGAGCAGTACTTC.

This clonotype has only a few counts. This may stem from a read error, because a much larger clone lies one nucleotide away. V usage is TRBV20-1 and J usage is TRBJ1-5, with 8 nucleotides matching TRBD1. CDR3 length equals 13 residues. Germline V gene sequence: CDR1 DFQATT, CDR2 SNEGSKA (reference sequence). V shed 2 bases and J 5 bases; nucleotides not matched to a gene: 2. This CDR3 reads CSARKTGDQPQHF. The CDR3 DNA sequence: TGCAGTGCTAGAAAGACAGGGGATCAGCCCCAGCATTTT.

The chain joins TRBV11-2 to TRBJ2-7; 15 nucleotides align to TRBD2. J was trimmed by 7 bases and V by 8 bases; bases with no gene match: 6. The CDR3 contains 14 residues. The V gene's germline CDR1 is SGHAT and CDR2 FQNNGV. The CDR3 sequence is CASLGGLAGGEQYF. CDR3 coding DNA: TGTGCCAGCTTAGGGGGACTAGCGGGAGGAGAGCAGTACTTC.

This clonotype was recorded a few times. For the CDR3, the DNA is TGTGCCACCGGGGATAGCGGGAGATTCCAAGAGACCCAGTACTTC. Amino acids: CATGDSGRFQETQYF. V gene TRBV15 combines with J gene TRBJ2-5, with 9 bases that match TRBD2. Germline-derived CDR1 and CDR2 are LNHNV and YYDKDF (reference sequence). V lost 8 bases and J lost 1; bases outside the gene matches: 8. This CDR3 is built from 15 residues.

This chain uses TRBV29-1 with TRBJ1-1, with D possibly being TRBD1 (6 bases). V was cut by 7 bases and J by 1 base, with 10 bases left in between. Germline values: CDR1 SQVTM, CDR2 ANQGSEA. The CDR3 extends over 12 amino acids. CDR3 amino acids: CSDAQGNTEAFF. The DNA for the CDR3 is TGCAGCGACGCACAGGGGAACACTGAAGCTTTCTTT.

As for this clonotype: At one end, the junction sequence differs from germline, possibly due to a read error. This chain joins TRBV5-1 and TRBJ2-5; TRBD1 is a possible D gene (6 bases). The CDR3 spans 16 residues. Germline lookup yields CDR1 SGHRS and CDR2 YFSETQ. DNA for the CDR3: TGTGCCAGCAGCTTAGAGGGCTTAGGGGGCCAAGAGACCCAGTACTTC. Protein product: CASSLEGLGGQETQYF.

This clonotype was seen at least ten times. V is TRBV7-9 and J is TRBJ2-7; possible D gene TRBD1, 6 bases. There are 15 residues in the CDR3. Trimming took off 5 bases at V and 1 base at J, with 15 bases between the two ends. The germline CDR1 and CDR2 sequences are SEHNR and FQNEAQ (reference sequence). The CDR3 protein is CASSHPSQGSYEQYF. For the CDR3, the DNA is TGTGCCAGCAGCCACCCTTCCCAGGGGTCCTACGAGCAGTACTTC.

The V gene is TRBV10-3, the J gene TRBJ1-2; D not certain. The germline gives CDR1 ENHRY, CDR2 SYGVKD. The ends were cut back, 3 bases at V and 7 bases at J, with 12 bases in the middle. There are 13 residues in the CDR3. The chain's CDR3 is CAISDEGRGGYTF. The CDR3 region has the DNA TGTGCCATCAGTGATGAGGGCCGTGGTGGCTACACCTTC.

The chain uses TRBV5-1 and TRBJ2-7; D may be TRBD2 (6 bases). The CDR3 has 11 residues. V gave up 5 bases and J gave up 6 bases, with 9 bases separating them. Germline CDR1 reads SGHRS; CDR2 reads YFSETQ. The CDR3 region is CASRGGREQYF. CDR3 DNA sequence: TGCGCCAGCAGGGGGGGTCGCGAGCAGTACTTC.

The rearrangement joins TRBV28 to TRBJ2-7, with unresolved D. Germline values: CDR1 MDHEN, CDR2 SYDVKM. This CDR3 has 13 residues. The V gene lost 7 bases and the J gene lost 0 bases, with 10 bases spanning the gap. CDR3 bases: TGTGCCAGCATCTCGGCTCTCTCCTACGAGCAGTACTTC. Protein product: CASISALSYEQYF.

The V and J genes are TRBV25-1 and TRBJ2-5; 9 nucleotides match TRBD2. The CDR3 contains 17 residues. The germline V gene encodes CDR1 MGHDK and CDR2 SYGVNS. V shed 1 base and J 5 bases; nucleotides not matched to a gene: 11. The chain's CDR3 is CASSESPLAGIRETQYF. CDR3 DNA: TGTGCCAGCAGTGAATCCCCTCTAGCGGGAATAAGGGAGACCCAGTACTTC.

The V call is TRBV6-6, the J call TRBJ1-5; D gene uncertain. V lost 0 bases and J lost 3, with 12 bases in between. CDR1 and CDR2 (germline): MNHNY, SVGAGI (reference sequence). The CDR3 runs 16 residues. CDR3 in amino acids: CASSYSVGQTNQPQHF. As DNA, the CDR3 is TGTGCCAGCAGTTACTCGGTCGGCCAGACCAATCAGCCCCAGCATTTT.

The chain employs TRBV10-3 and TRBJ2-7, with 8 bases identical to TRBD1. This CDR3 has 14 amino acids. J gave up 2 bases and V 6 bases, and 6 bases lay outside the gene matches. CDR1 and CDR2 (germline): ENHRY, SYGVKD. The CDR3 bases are TGTGCCATCAGGAGTCAGGGGGCAACCTACGAGCAGTACTTC. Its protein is CAIRSQGATYEQYF.

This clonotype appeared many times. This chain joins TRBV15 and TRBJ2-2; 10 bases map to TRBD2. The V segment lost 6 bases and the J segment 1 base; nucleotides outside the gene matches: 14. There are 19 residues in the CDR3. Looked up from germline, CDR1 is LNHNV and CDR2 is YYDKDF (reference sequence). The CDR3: CATREERLAGDLNTGELFF. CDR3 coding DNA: TGTGCCACCAGAGAGGAGCGGCTAGCGGGAGACCTGAACACCGGGGAGCTGTTTTTT.

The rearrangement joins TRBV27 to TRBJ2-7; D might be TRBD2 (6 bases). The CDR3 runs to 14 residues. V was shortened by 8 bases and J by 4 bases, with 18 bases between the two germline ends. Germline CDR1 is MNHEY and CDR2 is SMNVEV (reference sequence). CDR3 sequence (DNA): TGTGCCAGCGCCTCGGGACTCGGGATATACGAGCAGTACTTC. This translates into CASASGLGIYEQYF.

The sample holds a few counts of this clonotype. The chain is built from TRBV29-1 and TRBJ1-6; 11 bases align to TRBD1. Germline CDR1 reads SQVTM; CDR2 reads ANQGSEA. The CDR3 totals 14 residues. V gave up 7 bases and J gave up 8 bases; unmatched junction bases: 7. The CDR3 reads CSAGTGGPDSPLHF. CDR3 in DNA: TGCAGCGCCGGGACAGGGGGTCCGGATTCACCCCTCCACTTT.

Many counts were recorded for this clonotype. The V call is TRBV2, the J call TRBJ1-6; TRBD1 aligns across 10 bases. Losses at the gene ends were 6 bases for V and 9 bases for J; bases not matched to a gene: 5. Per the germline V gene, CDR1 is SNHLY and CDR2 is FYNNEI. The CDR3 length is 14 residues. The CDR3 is CASRVGQGLSPLHF. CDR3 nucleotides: TGTGCCAGCAGGGTGGGACAGGGGCTTTCACCCCTCCACTTT.